These 16 T cell receptor beta chains originate from one sample sequenced in a study of blood T cell repertoires in COVID-19. Data came from immunoSEQ multiplex PCR; TCRdb stores just in-frame clones and leaves some out. The table shows about 50,000 clones, with 85% to 90% occurring only once. The sequenced material came from peripheral blood. The receptor source for this set is a man between 35 and 55 years old with active COVID-19.

The chain combines TRBV12-3 or TRBV12-4 with TRBJ1-2, with 8 bases fitting TRBD1. The CDR3 spans 12 residues. Losses at the gene ends were 11 bases for V and 13 bases for J; bases not matched to a gene: 15. CDR3 in amino acids: CAVPESGGATTF. The CDR3 DNA sequence: TGTGCCGTTCCGGAGTCAGGGGGCGCGACCACCTTC.

CDR3 in DNA: TGTGCCAGCTCACCGGACAGGGCAACTAATGAAAAACTGTTTTTT. This encodes CASSPDRATNEKLFF. This chain joins TRBV18 and TRBJ1-4; 8 positions match TRBD1. The V gene's germline CDR1 is KGHSH and CDR2 LQKENI. The ends lost 3 bases at V and 0 bases at J; junction bases unmatched: 0. The CDR3 totals 15 residues.

In this sample, this clone turned up once. The chain has TRBV7-2 and TRBJ2-5, with 12 bases identical to TRBD2. The V gene end was trimmed by 4 bases and the J gene end by 7 bases; junction bases not matched to a gene: 19. The CDR3 is 19 amino acids. Germline CDR1 and CDR2: SGHTA and FQGNSA. CDR3 loop: CASSSTSGSPGTFEGTQYF. The CDR3 DNA sequence: TGTGCCAGCAGCTCGACTAGCGGGAGCCCGGGGACTTTCGAGGGGACCCAGTACTTC.

The genes are TRBV10-3 and TRBJ2-7; D unclear. V lost 0 bases and J lost 3, with 9 bases in between. The CDR3 is 14 residues long. Germline values: CDR1 ENHRY, CDR2 SYGVKD. The DNA for the CDR3 is TGTGCCATCAGTGAGTCCCTAACCCACTACGAGCAGTACTTC. Translation: CAISESLTHYEQYF.

The chain joins TRBV3-1 (or the pseudogene TRBV3-2) to TRBJ1-2; 7 bases line up with TRBD1. CDR1 LGHDT and CDR2 YNNKEL come from the germline V gene (reference sequence). The CDR3 has 15 residues. J gave up 8 bases and V 0 bases, and 9 bases lay outside the gene matches. CDR3 amino acids: CASSQDHKGANGYTF. CDR3 in DNA: TGTGCCAGCAGCCAAGATCATAAGGGGGCTAACGGCTACACCTTC.

This clone is termed medium-sized. The chain couples TRBV3-1 (or the pseudogene TRBV3-2) to TRBJ1-2, with 7 bases aligning to TRBD1. This CDR3 is 15 amino acids long. Germline V gene sequence: CDR1 LGHDT, CDR2 YNNKEL (reference sequence). The V gene end was trimmed by 5 bases and the J gene end by 7 bases; junction bases not matched to a gene: 13. The CDR3 loop reads CASSNAGGESGGYTF. CDR3 sequence (DNA): TGTGCCAGCAGCAACGCAGGGGGAGAGTCTGGTGGCTACACCTTC.

The chain is built from TRBV28 and TRBJ2-4; D is undetermined. The CDR3 contains 18 residues. V was pared by 4 bases and J by 0 bases, with 19 bases between. Germline V CDR1 and CDR2: MDHEN, SYDVKM. The CDR3 DNA sequence: TGTGCCAGCAGTTCCTCCCTCTTTGAGAGTTTAGCCAAAAACATTCAGTACTTC. As protein: CASSSSLFESLAKNIQYF.

The chain employs TRBV9 and TRBJ2-1, with TRBD2 matching 8 bases. The CDR3 loop spans 14 amino acids. The V gene's germline CDR1 is SGDLS and CDR2 YYNGEE. The V gene end was trimmed by 0 bases and the J gene end by 10 bases; junction bases not matched to a gene: 6. The CDR3 region is CASSVGGREDEQFF. CDR3 nucleotide sequence: TGTGCCAGCAGCGTAGGAGGGCGGGAGGACGAGCAGTTCTTC.

The rearrangement links TRBV4-2 to TRBJ1-6; D ambiguous. CDR3 size: 15 residues. With 0 bases removed from V and 14 bases from J, the gap between germline ends came to 17 bases. CDR1 and CDR2 (germline): LGHNA, YNFKEQ. The CDR3 DNA reads as TGTGCCAGCAGCCAAGAGCACGAGGGATGGTGGGCCCTCCACTTT. It is translated as CASSQEHEGWWALHF.

The chain uses TRBV6-1 and TRBJ2-2; tentative D call: TRBD2 (5 bases). The CDR3 contains 17 residues. Per the germline V gene, CDR1 is MNHNS and CDR2 is SASEGT. Trimming shortened V by 2 bases and J by 4 bases, and 17 bases separated the two germline ends. This CDR3 reads CASSERLRGKGTGELFF. As DNA, the CDR3 is TGTGCCAGCAGTGAACGGCTCCGGGGTAAGGGCACCGGGGAGCTGTTTTTT.

CDR3 DNA: TGTGCCAGCAGCCCAACAGGAAGGGGAGGTTACAATGAGCAGTTCTTC. Its translation is CASSPTGRGGYNEQFF. The gene calls are TRBV5-4 and TRBJ2-1; D possibly corresponds to TRBD2 (6 bases). CDR1 SGHNT and CDR2 YYREEE come from the germline V gene (reference sequence). The V end was cut by 4 bases, the J end by 4 bases, with 18 bases between. This CDR3 spans 16 amino acids. The full variable domain, its missing parts supplied by reference TRBV5-4 and TRBJ2-1, is ETGVTQSPTHLIKTRGQQVTLRCSSQSGHNTVSWYQQALGQGPQFIFQYYREEENGRGNFPPRFSGLQFPNYSSELNVNALELDDSALYLCASSPTGRGGYNEQFFGPGTRLTVL.

The V call is TRBV5-1, the J call TRBJ2-3, with D possibly being TRBD1 (7 bases). V lost 4 bases and J lost 2, with 14 bases in between. CDR3 size: 15 residues. Germline V CDR1 and CDR2: SGHRS, YFSETQ. This CDR3 reads CASSLEGQHTDTQYF. CDR3 bases: TGCGCCAGCAGCCTGGAGGGACAGCACACAGATACGCAGTATTTT.

This clone has just one count. This rearrangement joins TRBV7-8 to TRBJ2-3; D is possibly TRBD2 (6 bases). CDR3 length: 15 residues. Trimming removed 5 bases at V and 3 bases at J, with 15 bases between. Per germline, CDR1 SGHVS and CDR2 FQNEAQ. The DNA of the CDR3 is TGTGCCAGCAGCCTTAGTAGTAGCGGAACAGATACGCAGTATTTT. Translated, it gives CASSLSSSGTDTQYF. The full variable domain, in which reference TRBV7-8 and TRBJ2-3 provide the parts outside the CDR3, is GAGVSQSPRYKVAKRGQDVALRCDPISGHVSLFWYQQALGQGPEFLTYFQNEAQLDKSGLPSDRFFAERPEGSVSTLKIQRTQQEDSAVYLCASSLSSSGTDTQYFGPGTRLTVL.

CDR3 residues: CASTPSGAPYEQYF. CDR3 in DNA: TGTGCCAGCACCCCTAGCGGGGCACCCTACGAGCAGTACTTC. This sequence joins TRBV28 and TRBJ2-7, with TRBD2 matching over 9 bases. This CDR3 has 14 residues. Germline-derived CDR1 and CDR2 are MDHEN and SYDVKM. V dropped 7 bases and J dropped 2; count of bases not matched to a gene: 6.

The J gene is TRBJ1-2, the V gene TRBV9; 8 bases align to TRBD1. CDR1 is SGDLS and CDR2 is YYNGEE in the germline V gene. The V gene end was trimmed by 2 bases and the J gene end by 8 bases; junction bases not matched to a gene: 2. The CDR3 extends over 12 amino acids. The CDR3 sequence is CASSVSGGGYTF. CDR3 DNA: TGTGCCAGCAGCGTCTCAGGGGGCGGCTACACCTTC.

V gene TRBV7-6 combines with J gene TRBJ2-3; weak D call: TRBD1 (5 bases). Trimming pared 5 bases from V and 6 bases from J, leaving 18 bases between. CDR3 size: 15 residues. CDR1 and CDR2 from the germline V gene are SGHVS and FNYEAQ. The CDR3 DNA is TGTGCCAGCAGCCATCTCCAACAGGTATTGGATACGCAGTATTTT. It codes for CASSHLQQVLDTQYF.